These T cell receptor beta chains were read from a single sample in a study of shared clonotypes between healthy human individuals. The protocol was immunoSEQ multiplex PCR, while the TCRdb copy is restricted to in-frame clones and leaves out a portion. The sample records fewer than 1 million clones, approximately 96% being singletons. Specimen: naive CD8+ T cells sorted from blood. The origin of the receptors is a man aged 25-45 years in good health. CDR3s leave out the opening cysteine and the closing phenylalanine or tryptophan.

cdr3_aa: ASSLGWLAGGYGNEQF
j_call: TRBJ2-1
v_call: TRBV7-2

cdr3_aa: ASTHNEGTSGSFSNEQF
j_call: TRBJ2-1
v_call: TRBV9

cdr3_aa: ASSVRGYGYT
j_call: TRBJ1-2
v_call: TRBV9

cdr3_aa: ASGGLPWEQF
j_call: TRBJ2-1
v_call: TRBV11-2

cdr3_aa: ASSLAPNTEAF
j_call: TRBJ1-1
v_call: TRBV5-1

cdr3_aa: ASSLKMGYNEQF
j_call: TRBJ2-1
v_call: TRBV5-1

cdr3_aa: ASPFRGHEQF
j_call: TRBJ2-1
v_call: TRBV2

cdr3_aa: ASSLGQSYEQY
j_call: TRBJ2-7
v_call: TRBV5-1

cdr3_aa: ASSERTGTRPYEQY
j_call: .
v_call: TRBV27

cdr3_aa: ASSLTLREQF
j_call: TRBJ2-1
v_call: TRBV11-2

cdr3_aa: SVEGGLDYNEQF
j_call: TRBJ2-1
v_call: TRBV29-1

cdr3_aa: ASGGARDKPPERILGEQY
j_call: TRBJ2-7
v_call: TRBV21-1

cdr3_aa: ASRDSGGKQF
j_call: TRBJ2-1
v_call: TRBV9

cdr3_aa: ASSLGLAGVVLEQF
j_call: TRBJ2-1
v_call: TRBV11-2

cdr3_aa: SVAAPPSGRTYEQY
j_call: TRBJ2-7
v_call: TRBV29-1

cdr3_aa: ASSFSPGTGNNEQF
j_call: TRBJ2-1
v_call: TRBV7-9

cdr3_aa: ASSEDPGGGYT
j_call: TRBJ1-2
v_call: TRBV6-1

cdr3_aa: ASSQVGGLTYEQY
j_call: TRBJ2-7
v_call: TRBV4-1

cdr3_aa: ASSFFGHPYEQY
j_call: TRBJ2-7
v_call: TRBV7-2

cdr3_aa: ASSLSSGGRHEQY
j_call: TRBJ2-7
v_call: TRBV7-9

cdr3_aa: ASSLNGRATYEQY
j_call: TRBJ2-7
v_call: TRBV27

cdr3_aa: ASSPDLREKGDEQF
j_call: TRBJ2-1
v_call: TRBV7-2

cdr3_aa: ASRETSGRARGELF
j_call: TRBJ2-2
v_call: TRBV2

cdr3_aa: ASGLVVWRAEAPNYGYT
j_call: TRBJ1-2
v_call: TRBV12-5

cdr3_aa: ASSQFPGGDNEQF
j_call: TRBJ2-1
v_call: TRBV14

cdr3_aa: ASSGYRGTYTDTQY
j_call: TRBJ2-3
v_call: TRBV6-1

cdr3_aa: ASSLAGAYNEQF
j_call: TRBJ2-1
v_call: TRBV7-2

cdr3_aa: ASSPGGTSGSYNEQF
j_call: TRBJ2-1
v_call: TRBV28

cdr3_aa: ASSADGGEQF
j_call: TRBJ2-1
v_call: TRBV9

cdr3_aa: ASSNLTSPEDEQF
j_call: TRBJ2-1
v_call: TRBV21-1

cdr3_aa: ASSPWGANTEAF
j_call: TRBJ1-1
v_call: TRBV27

cdr3_aa: ASWTSGSAADTQY
j_call: TRBJ2-3
v_call: TRBV5-1

cdr3_aa: ATSRLTGIDQPQH
j_call: TRBJ1-5
v_call: TRBV15

cdr3_aa: SARGGDTQY
j_call: TRBJ2-3
v_call: TRBV20-1

cdr3_aa: ASSYAGGDEQY
j_call: TRBJ2-7
v_call: TRBV6-5